The rows below give T cell receptor beta chains drawn from one sample of a study of T cell responses to AZD1222 COVID-19 vaccine. Data came from immunoSEQ multiplex PCR; TCRdb stores just in-frame clones and leaves some out. This table has 150,000 to 200,000 clones, about 91% appearing once. The sample here was peripheral blood, taken on day 0 of AZD1222 vaccination. The receptor source for this set is an adult in good health. Both conserved end residues are part of each CDR3. A D gene is named only where the DNA matches it firmly. Clone size is stated in some rows and not others, as once, few, many or a class when expanded.

j_call,clone_size,v_call,d_call,cdr3_nt,cdr3_aa
TRBJ1-4,.,TRBV25-1,.,TGTGCCAGCAGTGAATACAGAGGGAGCGAAAAACTGTTTTTT,CASSEYRGSEKLFF
TRBJ2-2,many,TRBV5-1,TRBD1,TGCGCCAGCAGCTTGGGACAGGGAATCACCGGGGAGCTGTTTTTT,CASSLGQGITGELFF
TRBJ2-7,.,TRBV6-4,.,TGTGCCAGCAGTGACTCCCTTGGGGGCTACGAGCAGTACTTC,CASSDSLGGYEQYF
TRBJ2-7,.,TRBV12-3/TRBV12-4,.,TGTGCCAGCAGTGCCCCCTCCTACGAGCAGTACTTC,CASSAPSYEQYF
TRBJ1-1,.,TRBV19,.,TGTGCCAGTAGCGAGGCCCCCAGGACTGAAGCTTTCTTT,CASSEAPRTEAFF
TRBJ1-2,.,TRBV11-2,.,TGTGCCAGCAGCTTAGGGGAGAAATCCTATGGCTACACCTTC,CASSLGEKSYGYTF
TRBJ1-4,.,TRBV6-6,TRBD1,TGTGCCAGCAGTTGGCCGGGACAGGCTAATGAAAAACTGTTTTTT,CASSWPGQANEKLFF
TRBJ1-1,.,TRBV30,TRBD1,TGTGCCTGGAGCTCGGGACAGGGGTCCGCTGAAGCTTTCTTT,CAWSSGQGSAEAFF
TRBJ2-7,.,TRBV5-1,TRBD1,TGCGCCAGCAGCTTGGATCCGGACAGGGGGACCTACTCCTACGAGCAGTACTTC,CASSLDPDRGTYSYEQYF
TRBJ2-5,.,TRBV28,TRBD1,TGTGCCAGCAGTTCGGGACAGGGAAGAGAGACCCAGTACTTC,CASSSGQGRETQYF
TRBJ2-3,.,TRBV6-5,.,TGTGCCAGCAGGCCCGGCGGGGGCACAGATACGCAGTATTTT,CASRPGGGTDTQYF
TRBJ2-5,.,TRBV6-5,.,TGTGCCAGCGGCAAGAACCCGAAGGGGGAGACCCAGTACTTC,CASGKNPKGETQYF
TRBJ2-7,.,TRBV9,.,TGTGCCAGCAGCGCTTCCTACGAGCAGTACTTC,CASSASYEQYF
TRBJ1-2,.,TRBV18,TRBD1,TGTGCCAGTTCTGGGGGGTGCCAGCCCGGCTTAAGGACAGGGTGGGTAAAGGGCTACACCTTC,CASSGGCQPGLRTGWVKGYTF
TRBJ2-2,.,TRBV3-1/TRBV3-2,.,TGTGCCAGCAGTGTCAGGGTCTACACCGGGGAGCTGTTTTTT,CASSVRVYTGELFF
TRBJ1-2,.,TRBV6-5,.,TGTGCCAGCACGGTAGGGGGGGCGCGAGGCTACACCTTC,CASTVGGARGYTF
TRBJ2-2,.,TRBV4-1,TRBD2,TGCGCCAGCGGCAGGGAGGGCACCGGGGAGCTGTTTTTT,CASGREGTGELFF
TRBJ2-7,.,TRBV2,.,TGTGCCAGCAGTGTAGGGATCTACGAGCAGTACTTC,CASSVGIYEQYF
TRBJ1-2,.,TRBV30,.,TGTGCCTGGAGTAAAGGGACAAGCGGCTACACCTTC,CAWSKGTSGYTF
TRBJ2-1,.,TRBV5-6,TRBD2,TGTGCCAGCAGCTTGGAGGTAGCGGGGGGGCCCCACAATGAGCAGTTCTTC,CASSLEVAGGPHNEQFF
TRBJ1-1,.,TRBV5-1,TRBD1,TGCGCCAGCCGCCCGGGACAGGGATTGGTTGGGGTGAACACTGAAGCTTTCTTT,CASRPGQGLVGVNTEAFF
TRBJ1-5,.,TRBV6-6,.,TGTGCCAGCAGTACGACAGGCCCCAATCAGCCCCAGCATTTT,CASSTTGPNQPQHF
TRBJ2-7,.,TRBV5-1,TRBD1,TGCGCCAGCAGCATATACAGGGGGCCCGGGGAGCAGTACTTC,CASSIYRGPGEQYF
TRBJ2-2,once,TRBV11-2,.,TGTGCCAGCAGCTTTACAGGGAACACCGGGGAGCTGTTTTTT,CASSFTGNTGELFF
TRBJ2-7,.,TRBV28,.,TGTGCCAGCAGTCCGCGACTGATTTCCTACGAGCAGTACTTC,CASSPRLISYEQYF
TRBJ1-2,.,TRBV19,.,TGTGCCAGTAGTATAGATGAGGATCAGGGTGGCTACACCTTC,CASSIDEDQGGYTF
TRBJ1-3,few,TRBV11-2,.,TGTGCCAGCAGCTTAGGTACAGGGACGGGGAACACCATATATTTT,CASSLGTGTGNTIYF
TRBJ1-1,few,TRBV3-1/TRBV3-2,.,TGTGCCAGCAGCCAAGATCCCCAGACTCCTGACTTAGCTTTCTTT,CASSQDPQTPDLAFF
TRBJ1-3,.,TRBV3-1/TRBV3-2,TRBD1,TGTGCCAGCAGCCAAGATGTAGGCAGGGGGAGCTCTGGAAACACCATATATTTT,CASSQDVGRGSSGNTIYF
TRBJ2-1,.,TRBV7-2,.,TGTGCCAGCAGCTTATGGGGTGAGCAGTTCTTC,CASSLWGEQFF
TRBJ1-2,few,TRBV4-1,.,TGCGCCAGCAGCCAAGTTAACAGTTATGGCTACACCTTC,CASSQVNSYGYTF
TRBJ1-4,few,TRBV5-1,.,TGCGCCAGCAGCTTTGATGGGCAGCCTAATGAAAAACTGTTTTTT,CASSFDGQPNEKLFF
TRBJ1-1,.,TRBV29-1,TRBD1,TGCAGCGTCCGGGACAGGCGGGACACTGAAGCTTTCTTT,CSVRDRRDTEAFF
TRBJ2-7,.,TRBV28,.,TGTGCCAGTTTGGAAGGACGAACCTACGAGCAGTACTTC,CASLEGRTYEQYF
TRBJ2-7,.,TRBV5-4,TRBD2,TGTGCCAGCAGGTTGGGACTAGCGGGGGTGGAGCAGTACTTC,CASRLGLAGVEQYF
TRBJ2-2,.,TRBV10-1,.,TGCGCCACCCGAGGGGCACTGGACACCGGGGAGCTGTTTTTT,CATRGALDTGELFF
TRBJ1-2,.,TRBV9,.,TGTGCCAGCAGCGTAGGGGGCGCGGTCTCTGGCTACACCTTC,CASSVGGAVSGYTF